Listed here are 24 T cell receptor beta chains from one sample, sequenced in a study of blood T cell repertoires in COVID-19. Assay: immunoSEQ multiplex PCR; the TCRdb copy retains only in-frame clones and omits some. The data contain hundreds of thousands of clones, 89% of them seen just once; the ten biggest clones take up approximately 1.8%. The sequencing sample was made of peripheral blood. These receptors were collected from a woman aged 25 to 39 with COVID-19, enrolled during active disease.

The rearrangement joins TRBV7-2 to TRBJ1-6; D not resolved. Germline V gene data show CDR1 as SGHTA and CDR2 as FQGNSA. CDR3 length equals 15 residues. Trimming took 1 base from V and 6 from J, leaving 10 bases between them. The CDR3 reads CASSLDSKPNSPLHF. CDR3 bases: TGTGCCAGCAGCTTAGACAGTAAACCTAATTCACCCCTCCACTTT.

The V and J genes are TRBV11-3 and TRBJ1-4, with D uncertain. Trimming took off 2 bases at V and 1 base at J, with 14 bases between the two ends. The CDR3 loop spans 17 amino acids. Per the germline V gene, CDR1 is SGHNT and CDR2 is YENEEA. The CDR3 region is CASSLSRLGVTNEKLFF. CDR3 bases: TGTGCCAGCAGCTTATCGCGACTCGGGGTAACTAATGAAAAACTGTTTTTT.

The gene calls are TRBV28 and TRBJ2-1; 10 bases match TRBD2. This CDR3 region has 15 residues. Germline V gene sequence: CDR1 MDHEN, CDR2 SYDVKM. Losses at the gene ends were 8 bases for V and 11 bases for J; bases not matched to a gene: 15. CDR3 sequence: CASGPTAAGGIKQFF. The DNA for the CDR3 is TGTGCCAGCGGCCCCACCGCAGCGGGGGGGATTAAGCAGTTCTTC.

This clone has just one count. The V gene is TRBV5-1, the J gene TRBJ1-2; D is possibly TRBD1 (5 bases). Germline lookup yields CDR1 SGHRS and CDR2 YFSETQ. The CDR3 sequence is 14 residues long. V lost 0 bases to trimming and J lost 3 bases, with 9 bases between them. CDR3 nucleotide sequence: TGCGCCAGCAGCTTGGCAGGGCCAGACTATGGCTACACCTTC. This encodes CASSLAGPDYGYTF.

J is TRBJ1-6 and V is TRBV28; D unclear. Trimming shortened V by 5 bases and J by 11 bases, and 13 bases separated the two germline ends. Germline CDR1 MDHEN, CDR2 SYDVKM. The CDR3 is 13 residues long. CDR3 protein: CASSPPQNAPLHF. In DNA, the CDR3 is TGTGCCAGCAGTCCCCCCCAGAACGCACCCCTCCACTTT.

This clone was seen just once. V and J are TRBV6-2 or TRBV6-3 and TRBJ1-1; the D gene is possibly TRBD1 (5 bases). Between the trimmed V and J ends, which lost 7 bases and 4 bases, there was a span of 19 bases. The V gene's germline CDR1 is MNHEY and CDR2 SVGEGT. The length of the CDR3 is 15 residues. The CDR3 sequence is CASTPSRAVGTEAFF. CDR3 DNA: TGTGCCAGCACCCCGAGCAGGGCGGTAGGCACTGAAGCTTTCTTT.

The V call is TRBV5-1, the J call TRBJ2-7, with D possibly TRBD1 on 6 matching bases. This CDR3 spans 14 amino acids. Germline CDR1 SGHRS, CDR2 YFSETQ. Trimming cost V 3 bases and J 7 bases, with 17 bases left between them. The CDR3: CASSSGHGALEQYF. The CDR3, as DNA: TGCGCCAGCAGCTCGGGACACGGGGCACTGGAGCAGTACTTC. Full variable domain (outside the CDR3, taken from reference TRBV5-1 and TRBJ2-7): KAGVTQTPRYLIKTRGQQVTLSCSPISGHRSVSWYQQTPGQGLQFLFEYFSETQRNKGNFPGRFSGRQFSNSRSEMNVSTLELGDSALYLCASSSGHGALEQYFGPGTRLTVT.

The rearrangement joins TRBV18 to TRBJ1-3, with D unclear. Per germline, CDR1 KGHSH and CDR2 LQKENI. The CDR3 is 16 amino acids. Trimming pared 2 bases from V and 3 bases from J, leaving 14 bases between. Here the CDR3 reads CASSPTRQPSGNTIYF. In DNA, the CDR3 is TGTGCCAGCTCACCAACCAGGCAGCCGAGTGGAAACACCATATATTTT.

On this clone: The junction departs from germline at one end; a sequencing error may be responsible. V is TRBV4-1 and J is TRBJ1-1; D is perhaps TRBD1 (6 bases). CDR3 length: 13 amino acids. CDR1 is MGHRA, CDR2 YSYEKL, per germline. The CDR3 DNA reads TGCGCCAGCAGCCAAGGTCGGGGGGCGTCCCTCGGATTT. This codes for CASSQGRGASLGF.

The genes are TRBV5-1 and TRBJ2-3; 7 positions agree with TRBD1. V lost 4 bases, J lost 0 bases, and 5 bases stayed unmatched. Germline V CDR1 and CDR2: SGHRS, YFSETQ. CDR3 length equals 15 residues. The DNA for the CDR3 is TGCGCCAGCAGCGTGGACAGGCCGAGCACAGATACGCAGTATTTT. Its protein is CASSVDRPSTDTQYF.

The chain couples TRBV7-9 to TRBJ1-2, with TRBD1 matching over 10 bases. This CDR3 region has 12 residues. The germline V gene encodes CDR1 SEHNR and CDR2 FQNEAQ (reference sequence). J lost 6 bases, V lost 7 bases, and 2 bases had no gene match. The CDR3: CASTDRGNGYTF. DNA of the CDR3: TGTGCCAGCACGGACAGGGGGAATGGCTACACCTTC.

The CDR3 sequence is CASSPGPGGTQYF. As DNA, the CDR3 is TGTGCCAGCTCACCCGGCCCAGGGGGGACCCAGTACTTC. V is TRBV18 and J is TRBJ2-5, with 7 positions matching TRBD1. Trimming removed 3 bases from V and 7 bases from J; junction bases left unmatched: 5. The CDR3 has 13 amino acids. Looked up from germline, CDR1 is KGHSH and CDR2 is LQKENI. Full variable domain (outside the CDR3, taken from reference TRBV18 and TRBJ2-5): NAGVMQNPRHLVRRRGQEARLRCSPMKGHSHVYWYRQLPEEGLKFMVYLQKENIIDESGMPKERFSAEFPKEGPSILRIQQVVRGDSAAYFCASSPGPGGTQYFGPGTRLLVL.

This clone has just a few counts. This rearrangement joins TRBV27 to TRBJ1-2; D gene unclear. Germline V lookup: CDR1 MNHEY, CDR2 SMNVEV (reference sequence). The CDR3 is 13 residues long. Trimming removed 8 bases at V and 8 bases at J, with 18 bases between. The CDR3: CASRTEGVRGYTF. DNA for the CDR3: TGTGCCAGCCGCACGGAGGGCGTTCGCGGCTACACCTTC.

The rearrangement joins TRBV19 to TRBJ1-5; 8 nucleotides align to TRBD1. Germline V gene data show CDR1 as LNHDA and CDR2 as SQIVND (reference sequence). This CDR3 is 14 amino acids long. With V trimmed by 7 bases and J by 5 bases, 7 bases remained unmatched. CDR3 nucleotide sequence: TGTGCCAGTACCGGACAGGGCCCAGATCAGCCCCAGCATTTT. Protein sequence: CASTGQGPDQPQHF.

This CDR3 is CASSLEPRLGVYF. CDR3 in DNA: TGTGCCAGCAGCTTAGAGCCCAGACTAGGTGTATACTTC. This rearrangement joins TRBV11-3 to TRBJ2-5; D might be TRBD2 (6 bases). V lost 0 bases and J lost 14, with 16 bases in between. Germline loops: CDR1 SGHNT, CDR2 YENEEA. The length of the CDR3 is 13 residues.

The rearrangement uses TRBV19 and TRBJ2-2, with 14 bases identical to TRBD2. There are 16 residues in the CDR3. V shed 5 bases and J 5 bases; nucleotides not matched to a gene: 4. Germline V CDR1 and CDR2: LNHDA, SQIVND (reference sequence). DNA for the CDR3: TGTGCCAGTAGTCCCCGACTAGCGGGGGGGACCGGGGAGCTGTTTTTT. Amino acid sequence: CASSPRLAGGTGELFF.

The chain is built from TRBV6-5 and TRBJ2-7; D may be TRBD1 (6 bases). Trimming pared 4 bases from V and 0 bases from J, leaving 7 bases between. This CDR3 is built from 13 residues. Per the germline V gene, CDR1 is MNHEY and CDR2 is SVGAGI. In DNA, the CDR3 is TGTGCCAGCAGTTCGGACAGCTCCTACGAGCAGTACTTC. As protein: CASSSDSSYEQYF.

The V gene is TRBV6-5, the J gene TRBJ2-2; maybe TRBD2 (5 bases). This CDR3 comprises 14 residues. The germline V gene encodes CDR1 MNHEY and CDR2 SVGAGI. V was clipped by 6 bases and J by 1 base, with 9 bases between them. CDR3 protein: CASSRRMNTGELFF. In DNA form, the CDR3 reads TGTGCCAGCAGCAGGAGGATGAACACCGGGGAGCTGTTTTTT.

V gene TRBV2 combines with J gene TRBJ1-5; 7 bases line up with TRBD1. Germline CDR1 SNHLY, CDR2 FYNNEI. CDR3 size: 13 residues. V lost 5 bases and J lost 5; bases outside the gene matches: 3. This chain's CDR3 is CASSYRGDQPQHF. In DNA, the CDR3 is TGTGCCAGCAGTTACAGGGGTGATCAGCCCCAGCATTTT.

The rearrangement joins TRBV5-1 to TRBJ2-5; a weak D match, TRBD2 (6 bases). The CDR3 is made up of 17 amino acids. In germline, CDR1 is SGHRS, CDR2 YFSETQ. The germline V and J ends were trimmed by 0 bases and 1 base, with 16 bases remaining between them. The CDR3 loop reads CASSLEGGALSQETQYF. CDR3 sequence (DNA): TGCGCCAGCAGCTTGGAAGGAGGGGCCCTCTCCCAAGAGACCCAGTACTTC.

In the case of this clone: This specimen includes other DNA sequences encoding the same CDR3. V is TRBV7-2 and J is TRBJ2-5; 8 positions agree with TRBD2. The CDR3 covers 14 residues. Germline loops: CDR1 SGHTA, CDR2 FQGNSA. Losses at the gene ends were 3 bases for V and 1 base for J; bases not matched to a gene: 1. The CDR3, as DNA: TGTGCCAGCAGCTTGGCGGGGGGCCAAGAGACCCAGTACTTC. Amino acid sequence: CASSLAGGQETQYF.

The genes are TRBV2 and TRBJ1-2, with 9 bases matching TRBD1. Germline CDR1 is SNHLY and CDR2 is FYNNEI. This CDR3 comprises 14 residues. Trimming at V came to 7 bases and at J to 3 bases, leaving 6 bases not matched to a gene. The CDR3 nucleotides read TGTGCCAGCAACCACAGGGGGCAGCACTATGGCTACACCTTC. It encodes CASNHRGQHYGYTF. Based on the CDR3 plus reference TRBV2 and TRBJ1-2, the full variable domain is EPEVTQTPSHQVTQMGQEVILRCVPISNHLYFYWYRQILGQKVEFLVSFYNNEISEKSEIFDDQFSVERPDGSNFTLKIRSTKLEDSAMYFCASNHRGQHYGYTFGSGTRLTVV.

This chain connects TRBV24-1 to TRBJ1-1, with 7 bases that match TRBD1. J lost 4 bases, V lost 7 bases, and 8 bases had no gene match. From germline, CDR1 is KGHDR and CDR2 SFDVKD. This CDR3 comprises 14 residues. The CDR3 region has the DNA TGTGCCACCAGGGAGGCAGGGGGACGCACTGAAGCTTTCTTT. Its translation: CATREAGGRTEAFF.

The V call is TRBV7-9, the J call TRBJ2-1; no firm D call. Germline V CDR1 and CDR2: SEHNR, FQNEAQ (reference sequence). CDR3 length: 9 residues. V was cut by 11 bases and J by 9 bases, with 8 bases left in between. DNA of the CDR3: TGTGCCCTAAAGAGTGAGCAGTTCTTC. It translates to CALKSEQFF.